Listed here are 28 T cell receptor beta chains from one sample, sequenced in a study of blood T cells in healthy people across ages. Through a sample-barcoded 5' primer and a J-beta primer mix, a second PCR was run for roughly 6 to 11 cycles. MiXCR was run by TCRdb on the 5' RACE reads, yielding one entry per CDR3 protein. The sample records roughly 1.4 million distinct CDR3 sequences, 45% to 70% being singletons. Sequenced: blood. The receptors come from a man between 18 and 29 years old in good health.

This clonotype was detected only a few times. The V and J genes are TRBV7-2 and TRBJ1-2; D unresolved. V was clipped by 0 bases and J by 8 bases, with 13 bases between them. Per germline, CDR1 SGHTA and CDR2 FQGNSA. The CDR3 length is 14 residues. The CDR3 protein is CASSLAEPSGGYTF. The CDR3, as DNA: TGTGCCAGCAGCTTAGCCGAGCCGAGCGGAGGCTACACCTTC.

The CDR3 nucleotides read TGCGCCAGCAGCTGGACTCCTCTAGGCACAGATACGCAGTATTTT. This sequence encodes CASSWTPLGTDTQYF. V and J are TRBV5-1 and TRBJ2-3; maybe TRBD2 (5 bases). From germline, CDR1 is SGHRS and CDR2 YFSETQ. The CDR3 is 15 amino acids. Trimming took off 3 bases at V and 1 base at J, with 12 bases between the two ends.

The rearrangement uses TRBV6-1 and TRBJ1-5, with unresolved D. This CDR3 has 15 residues. The V end lost 0 bases, the J end lost 0 bases, and 6 bases lay between the germline ends. CDR1 and CDR2 (germline): MNHNS, SASEGT. The CDR3 sequence: CASSEAVYSNQPQHF. CDR3 nucleotides: TGTGCCAGCAGTGAAGCGGTATATAGCAATCAGCCCCAGCATTTT.

The chain uses TRBV6-1 and TRBJ2-1, with 11 bases aligning to TRBD2. The CDR3 is 17 residues long. Looked up from germline, CDR1 is MNHNS and CDR2 is SASEGT. The trim removed 5 bases at V and 7 bases at J, leaving 13 bases unmatched. CDR3 residues: CASSLFTSGGPWNEQFF. CDR3 coding DNA: TGTGCCAGCAGTCTCTTTACTAGCGGGGGCCCCTGGAATGAGCAGTTCTTC.

The chain is built from TRBV5-5 and TRBJ1-1; D uncertain. Per germline, CDR1 SGHKS and CDR2 YYEKEE (reference sequence). V shed 2 bases and J shed 5 bases, with 10 bases lying between them. The CDR3 runs 13 residues. Here the CDR3 reads CASSFVHGTEAFF. CDR3 bases: TGTGCCAGCAGCTTTGTCCACGGAACTGAAGCTTTCTTT.

The chain is built from TRBV3-1 and TRBJ1-6; D gene uncertain. This CDR3 has 15 residues. Trimming removed 0 bases from V and 11 bases from J, with 14 bases in between. Germline V gene sequence: CDR1 LGHDT, CDR2 YNNKEL (reference sequence). In DNA form, the CDR3 reads TGTGCCAGCAGCCAAGATCCGCTGGCTGTGGCACCCCTCCACTTT. Its translation is CASSQDPLAVAPLHF.

The chain combines TRBV29-1 with TRBJ1-4; D uncertain. Per the germline V gene, CDR1 is SQVTM and CDR2 is ANQGSEA. CDR3 length: 13 residues. Trimming cost V 0 bases and J 3 bases, with 5 bases left between them. Here the CDR3 reads CSVEDPANEKLFF. The CDR3 DNA follows: TGCAGCGTTGAAGATCCCGCTAATGAAAAACTGTTTTTT.

This chain joins TRBV4-3 and TRBJ1-4, with D possibly matching TRBD1 (5 bases). V was clipped by 1 base and J by 8 bases, with 17 bases between them. Germline lookup yields CDR1 LGHNA and CDR2 YSLEER. The CDR3 covers 16 residues. The CDR3, as DNA: TGCGCCAGCAGCCAAGTGGGTCCGGGACCTGGGGAAAAACTGTTTTTT. Encoded protein: CASSQVGPGPGEKLFF.

This clonotype was counted between two and nine times. V gene TRBV6-1 combines with J gene TRBJ2-5; TRBD2 matches 12 bases. Looked up from germline, CDR1 is MNHNS and CDR2 is SASEGT. After removal of 5 bases from V and 1 base from J, the junction contained 5 bases not matched to a gene. The CDR3 runs to 16 residues. Written as DNA, the CDR3 is TGTGCCAGCAGTATATCTAGCGGGGGGGGCCAAGAGACCCAGTACTTC. Its translation is CASSISSGGGQETQYF.

The chain recombines TRBV5-6 with TRBJ1-1, with TRBD1 as a possible D gene (5 bases). CDR1 and CDR2 (germline): SGHDT, YYEEEE. The CDR3 sequence is 16 residues long. V was pared by 2 bases and J by 1 base, with 15 bases between. DNA of the CDR3: TGTGCCAGCAGCTTACTCTCAGGGTGGTCGAACACTGAAGCTTTCTTT. Protein: CASSLLSGWSNTEAFF.

The genes are TRBV12-3 or TRBV12-4 and TRBJ2-5, with 7 bases matching TRBD1. The closer fit of TRBJ2-7 to the DNA end suggests the J call may be wrong. This CDR3 region has 16 residues. The CDR3 DNA sequence: TGTGCCAGCAGTTCGAACCCTTCAGGGGGTCAGGACGAGCAGTACTTC. Residues: CASSSNPSGGQDEQYF.

This sequence joins TRBV6-5 and TRBJ2-7; the D is unclear. The J call is doubtful: the DNA matches TRBJ2-5 better. CDR1 is MNHEY, CDR2 SVGAGI, per germline. This CDR3 contains 12 residues. The CDR3 coding sequence is TGTGCCAGCAGTTACTCGTTCAGGACCCAGTACTTC. This translates into CASSYSFRTQYF.

This clonotype was observed a handful of times. The chain joins TRBV25-1 to TRBJ2-1; 8 bases align to TRBD2. The CDR3 totals 15 residues. V was pared by 8 bases and J by 0 bases, with 6 bases of the junction left unmatched. Germline loops: CDR1 MGHDK, CDR2 SYGVNS. The CDR3 DNA follows: TGTGCCAGCCCGGGGGGGGGGTTCTCCTACAATGAGCAGTTCTTC. Translated: CASPGGGFSYNEQFF.

V is TRBV7-9 and J is TRBJ2-1; the D call may be TRBD1 or TRBD2 (5 bases each). Germline assignment: CDR1 SEHNR and CDR2 FQNEAQ (reference sequence). The CDR3 totals 16 residues. V shed 2 bases and J shed 0 bases, with 11 bases lying between them. The CDR3 loop reads CASSLLQGRSYNEQFF. CDR3 nucleotides: TGTGCCAGCAGCTTATTGCAGGGACGCTCCTACAATGAGCAGTTCTTC.

The chain combines TRBV6-2 or TRBV6-3 with TRBJ2-1; the D gene is possibly TRBD2 (5 bases). CDR3 size: 16 residues. Trimming took off 0 bases at V and 8 bases at J, with 17 bases between the two ends. The germline V gene has CDR1 MNHEY and CDR2 SVGEGT. CDR3 in amino acids: CASSYSAGLAKDEQFF. Written as DNA, the CDR3 is TGTGCCAGCAGTTACTCCGCCGGTCTAGCTAAAGATGAGCAGTTCTTC.

The chain has TRBV4-1 and TRBJ2-3; D is perhaps TRBD2 (7 bases). The CDR3 has 15 residues. The V end lost 0 bases, the J end lost 5 bases, and 12 bases lay between the germline ends. Per the germline V gene, CDR1 is MGHRA and CDR2 is YSYEKL. The DNA of the CDR3 is TGCGCCAGCAGCCAAGAAGAGGGGGGGATAGATACGCAGTATTTT. It encodes CASSQEEGGIDTQYF.

A few counts support this clonotype. This chain uses TRBV5-1 with TRBJ1-5; TRBD1 might be the D (5 bases). This CDR3 is 14 amino acids long. The V end lost 0 bases, the J end lost 2 bases, and 6 bases lay between the germline ends. Germline V gene lookup returns CDR1 SGHRS and CDR2 YFSETQ. As DNA, the CDR3 is TGCGCCAGCAGCTTGGAAGGGGGCAATCAGCCCCAGCATTTT. This codes for CASSLEGGNQPQHF.

This rearrangement joins TRBV5-1 to TRBJ2-1; 10 bases agree with TRBD2. The germline gives CDR1 SGHRS, CDR2 YFSETQ. The CDR3 is made up of 19 amino acids. V shed 0 bases and J 0 bases; nucleotides not matched to a gene: 9. CDR3 coding DNA: TGCGCCAGCAGCTTGGCCGTGACTAGCGGGCCGAGCTCCTACAATGAGCAGTTCTTC. This codes for CASSLAVTSGPSSYNEQFF. The variable domain in full, completed from reference TRBV5-1 and TRBJ2-1, reads KAGVTQTPRYLIKTRGQQVTLSCSPISGHRSVSWYQQTPGQGLQFLFEYFSETQRNKGNFPGRFSGRQFSNSRSEMNVSTLELGDSALYLCASSLAVTSGPSSYNEQFFGPGTRLTVL.

The V call is TRBV5-1, the J call TRBJ2-5; 8 positions match TRBD2. The end of the DNA aligns better with TRBJ2-7, so the J call may be wrong. Germline-derived CDR1 and CDR2 are SGHRS and YFSETQ. The length of the CDR3 is 15 residues. CDR3 in amino acids: CASSLGTSLTYEQYF. CDR3 sequence (DNA): TGCGCCAGCAGCTTGGGGACTAGCCTGACCTACGAGCAGTACTTC.

V and J are TRBV10-3 and TRBJ1-1; 7 bases match TRBD1. Germline lookup yields CDR1 ENHRY and CDR2 SYGVKD. The CDR3 loop spans 14 amino acids. V trimming: 6 bases; J trimming: 11 bases; junction bases outside the gene matches: 15. CDR3 in DNA: TGTGCCATCAGCTTAGACCGACAGGGATGGGGGGCTTTCTTT. Its translation: CAISLDRQGWGAFF.

The rearrangement links TRBV7-6 to TRBJ2-7; 7 bases match TRBD2. The J call is doubtful: the DNA matches TRBJ2-5 better. In germline, CDR1 is SGHVS, CDR2 FNYEAQ. The CDR3 has 16 amino acids. The CDR3 DNA follows: TGTGCCAGCAGCTTCGGGGGAGGGCCTAAGGGAGAGACCCAGTACTTC. It specifies CASSFGGGPKGETQYF.

V is TRBV7-2 and J is TRBJ2-1; TRBD2 matches 8 bases. The DNA end is more similar to TRBJ2-7, so the J call may be wrong. Germline V CDR1 and CDR2: SGHTA, FQGNSA. This CDR3 region has 15 residues. CDR3 in DNA: TGTGCCAGCAGCTCCCGAGCGGGGGCCCACAATGAGCAGTACTTC. Translating it yields CASSSRAGAHNEQYF.

A single count supports this clonotype. The junction departs from germline at one end; a sequencing error may be responsible. This sequence joins TRBV20-1 and TRBJ2-1, with D perhaps assigned TRBD1 or TRBD2 (6 bases each). CDR3 length equals 14 residues. Looked up from germline, CDR1 is DFQATT and CDR2 is SNEGSKA (reference sequence). CDR3 bases: TGCAGTGCGAGAGGGGGGACCACTTGGAATGAGCAGTTCTTC. Translated: CSARGGTTWNEQFF.

As for this clonotype: One end of the junction fails to match germline, which may point to a read error. V gene TRBV28 combines with J gene TRBJ2-5; D is unresolved. The CDR3 has 14 residues. In germline, CDR1 is MDHEN, CDR2 SYDVKM. CDR3 in amino acids: CASSSVSYQEAQYF. In DNA, the CDR3 is TGTGCCAGCAGTTCAGTGTCGTACCAAGAGGCCCAGTACTTC.

The J gene is TRBJ2-4, the V gene TRBV2; 10 nucleotides agree with TRBD1. Matching the DNA end better, TRBJ2-7 makes the J call doubtful. This CDR3 comprises 15 residues. Germline lookup yields CDR1 SNHLY and CDR2 FYNNEI. CDR3 in amino acids: CASILTGTGASEQYF. Here the CDR3 DNA reads TGTGCCAGCATTCTCACCGGGACAGGGGCTTCCGAGCAGTACTTC.

This chain links TRBV5-1 with TRBJ2-2, with 7 bases matching TRBD1. This CDR3 is 15 amino acids long. Germline V lookup: CDR1 SGHRS, CDR2 YFSETQ. V dropped 4 bases and J dropped 7; count of bases not matched to a gene: 10. CDR3 in amino acids: CASSVTGSSIGELFF. Written as DNA, the CDR3 is TGCGCCAGCAGCGTGACAGGGAGTTCGATCGGGGAGCTGTTTTTT.

There are a few counts of this clonotype. J is TRBJ1-2 and V is TRBV6-5; 9 bases match TRBD1. CDR1 is MNHEY, CDR2 SVGAGI, per germline. The CDR3 has 13 residues. V gave up 5 bases and J gave up 5 bases; unmatched junction bases: 3. In DNA form, the CDR3 reads TGTGCCAGCAGTGATGGGACAGGGTATGGCTACACCTTC. It encodes CASSDGTGYGYTF.

About this clonotype: Sequence at one end of the junction differs from germline and may be a read error. The rearrangement uses TRBV5-1 and TRBJ2-5; the match to TRBD2 covers 10 bases. The CDR3 consists of 15 residues. CDR1 is SGHRS and CDR2 is YFSETQ in the germline V gene. The DNA for the CDR3 is TGTGCCAGCAGCGCCGGACTAGCGGACCAAGAGACCCAGTACTTC. Its protein is CASSAGLADQETQYF.